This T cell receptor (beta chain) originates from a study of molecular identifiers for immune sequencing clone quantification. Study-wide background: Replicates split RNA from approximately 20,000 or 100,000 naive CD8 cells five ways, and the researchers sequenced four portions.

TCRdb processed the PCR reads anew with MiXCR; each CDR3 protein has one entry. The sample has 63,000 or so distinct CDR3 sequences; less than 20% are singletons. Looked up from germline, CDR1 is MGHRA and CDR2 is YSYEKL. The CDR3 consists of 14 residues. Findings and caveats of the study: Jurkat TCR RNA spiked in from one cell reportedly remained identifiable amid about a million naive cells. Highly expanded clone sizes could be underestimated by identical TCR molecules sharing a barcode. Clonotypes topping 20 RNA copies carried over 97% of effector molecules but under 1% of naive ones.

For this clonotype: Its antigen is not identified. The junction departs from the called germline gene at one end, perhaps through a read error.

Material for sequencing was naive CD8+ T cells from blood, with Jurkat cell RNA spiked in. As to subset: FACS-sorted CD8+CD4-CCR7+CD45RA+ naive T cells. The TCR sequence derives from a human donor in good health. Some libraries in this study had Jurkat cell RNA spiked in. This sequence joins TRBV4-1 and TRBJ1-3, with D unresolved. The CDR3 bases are TGCGCCAGCAGCCCAGATCGGGCTGTCCTGCCCATATACTTT. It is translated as CASSPDRAVLPIYF.